These 18 T cell receptor beta chains share one sample of origin, sequenced in a study of blood T cell repertoires in COVID-19. Assay used: immunoSEQ multiplex PCR; TCRdb lists only in-frame clones, some missing. Of 90,000 or so clones in the sample, more than 70% were seen once. The sample consisted of peripheral blood. These receptors originate from a human donor in a cohort sampled during active COVID-19.

The CDR3 region has the DNA TGTGCCAGCAGCTTAAGGCGGGGGGGCCGGGATACGCAGTATTTT. The encoded protein is CASSLRRGGRDTQYF. The chain links TRBV7-6 to TRBJ2-3, with TRBD2 matching over 9 bases. V lost 2 bases to trimming and J lost 6 bases; unmatched junction nucleotides: 6. CDR1 and CDR2 from the germline V gene are SGHVS and FNYEAQ. There are 15 residues in the CDR3.

This chain joins TRBV3-1 (or the pseudogene TRBV3-2) and TRBJ2-1; 7 bases are shared with TRBD1. The J segment lost 8 bases and the V segment lost 4 bases, leaving 2 bases of the junction unmatched. Germline CDR1 reads LGHDT; CDR2 reads YNNKEL (reference sequence). The CDR3 contains 12 residues. CDR3 nucleotides: TGTGCCAGCAGCCCTACAGGGGATGAGCAGTTCTTC. This encodes CASSPTGDEQFF.

The chain combines TRBV12-3 or TRBV12-4 with TRBJ1-1; D gene unclear. The germline V and J ends were trimmed by 3 bases and 11 bases, with 10 bases remaining between them. This CDR3 contains 11 residues. For the CDR3, the DNA is TGTGCCAGCAGTTTTGGCAATGTGGCTTTCTTT. Residues: CASSFGNVAFF.

This rearrangement joins TRBV12-3 or TRBV12-4 to TRBJ1-5; D gene uncertain. The V end lost 3 bases, the J end lost 4 bases, and 7 bases lay between the germline ends. CDR3 length equals 13 residues. In DNA, the CDR3 is TGTGCCAGCAGTTTGAGTCAAAATCAGCCCCAGCATTTT. It codes for CASSLSQNQPQHF.

J is TRBJ1-6 and V is TRBV5-1, with TRBD1 identical over 7 bases. Germline V gene sequence: CDR1 SGHRS, CDR2 YFSETQ. The CDR3 runs to 13 residues. The junction had 5 bases not matched to a gene; V was cut back by 2 bases and J by 12 bases. CDR3 residues: CASSFGQDGPLHF. The CDR3 DNA sequence: TGCGCCAGCAGCTTCGGACAGGACGGACCCCTCCACTTT.

The chain has TRBV27 and TRBJ2-7; 8 positions agree with TRBD2. Germline V gene lookup returns CDR1 MNHEY and CDR2 SMNVEV (reference sequence). The CDR3 sequence is 15 residues long. J lost 0 bases, V lost 3 bases, and 4 bases had no gene match. The CDR3 region is CASSLRGASSYEQYF. The CDR3 nucleotides read TGTGCCAGCAGTTTGCGGGGGGCGAGCTCCTACGAGCAGTACTTC.

The rearrangement joins TRBV7-3 to TRBJ2-1; 8 bases match TRBD2. The CDR3 loop spans 16 amino acids. Germline loops: CDR1 SGHTA, CDR2 FQGTGA. Germline trimming cut 5 bases from V and 1 base from J; bases unmatched to any gene: 7. The CDR3 region is CASSPSGSLSYNEQFF. The CDR3 DNA reads as TGTGCCAGCAGCCCTAGCGGGTCCCTTTCCTACAATGAGCAGTTCTTC.

V usage is TRBV6-1 and J usage is TRBJ1-5, with D tentatively TRBD1 (6 bases). CDR3 length equals 15 residues. Trimming pared 0 bases from V and 4 bases from J, leaving 10 bases between. Per germline, CDR1 MNHNS and CDR2 SASEGT. The CDR3: CASSEAGGPNQPQHF. Here the CDR3 DNA reads TGTGCCAGCAGTGAAGCTGGGGGCCCTAATCAGCCCCAGCATTTT.

The chain has TRBV9 and TRBJ2-2; weak D call: TRBD2 (5 bases). Trimming cost V 0 bases and J 5 bases, with 8 bases left between them. This CDR3 region has 14 residues. Germline V gives CDR1 SGDLS, CDR2 YYNGEE. The CDR3 region is CASSVAGRTGELFF. DNA of the CDR3: TGTGCCAGCAGCGTAGCGGGAAGGACCGGGGAGCTGTTTTTT.

V is TRBV7-2 and J is TRBJ1-1; no clear D. The ends were cut back, 7 bases at V and 1 base at J, with 10 bases in the middle. This CDR3 contains 13 residues. CDR1 SGHTA and CDR2 FQGNSA come from the germline V gene. The CDR3 region is CASTPFKNTEAFF. The CDR3 DNA follows: TGTGCCAGCACCCCTTTTAAGAACACTGAAGCTTTCTTT.

V gene TRBV28 combines with J gene TRBJ2-5, with D unclear. The CDR3 has 11 amino acids. Germline V gene data show CDR1 as MDHEN and CDR2 as SYDVKM. V shed 6 bases and J shed 3 bases, with 5 bases lying between them. CDR3 protein: CASSREETQYF. The CDR3 DNA is TGTGCCAGCAGCCGGGAAGAGACCCAGTACTTC.

The genes are TRBV5-1 and TRBJ2-3; D may be TRBD1 (6 bases). CDR1 SGHRS and CDR2 YFSETQ come from the germline V gene. V gave up 7 bases and J gave up 2 bases, with 20 bases separating them. The CDR3 length is 16 residues. The CDR3 loop reads CASHSGKQGLTDTQYF. The CDR3 nucleotides are TGCGCCAGCCATTCCGGGAAGCAGGGGCTCACAGATACGCAGTATTTT.

The chain employs TRBV3-1 (or the pseudogene TRBV3-2) and TRBJ1-1; 7 bases fit TRBD1. The CDR3 runs 13 residues. Germline CDR1 reads LGHDT; CDR2 reads YNNKEL (reference sequence). V lost 2 bases and J lost 4; bases outside the gene matches: 1. In DNA, the CDR3 is TGTGCCAGCAGCCAACAGGGGGGCACTGAAGCTTTCTTT. It codes for CASSQQGGTEAFF.

This chain links TRBV4-2 with TRBJ1-2, with 12 bases fitting TRBD1. The CDR3 is made up of 16 amino acids. The trim removed 1 base at V and 2 bases at J, leaving 2 bases unmatched. From germline, CDR1 is LGHNA and CDR2 YNFKEQ. The CDR3 DNA follows: TGTGCCAGCAGCCAAGCCGGGACAGGGGGCAACTATGGCTACACCTTC. Protein: CASSQAGTGGNYGYTF.

The CDR3 region is CASSHRQNREAFF. The CDR3 region has the DNA TGTGCCAGCAGCCATAGACAGAATAGGGAAGCTTTCTTT. The chain links TRBV3-1 (or the pseudogene TRBV3-2) to TRBJ1-1; a possible D gene is TRBD1 (5 bases). Germline-derived CDR1 and CDR2 are LGHDT and YNNKEL (reference sequence). CDR3 length: 13 residues. V was trimmed by 3 bases and J by 8 bases, leaving 13 bases between them.

The rearrangement uses TRBV12-3 or TRBV12-4 and TRBJ2-7; tentative D call: TRBD1 (5 bases). This CDR3 is built from 13 residues. The V end lost 4 bases, the J end lost 3 bases, and 10 bases lay between the germline ends. The CDR3 sequence: CASSSQQGYEQYF. Here the CDR3 DNA reads TGTGCCAGCAGTTCACAGCAGGGCTACGAGCAGTACTTC.

Points on this clone: The same CDR3 is also encoded by other DNA sequences in this sample. In nucleotides, the CDR3 is TGTGCCAGCAGCTTGGCCGGGTCCACAGATACGCAGTATTTT. It translates to CASSLAGSTDTQYF. The rearrangement joins TRBV5-4 to TRBJ2-3, with D uncertain. Germline assignment: CDR1 SGHNT and CDR2 YYREEE (reference sequence). The V end lost 0 bases, the J end lost 2 bases, and 7 bases lay between the germline ends. The CDR3 is 14 amino acids. The variable domain in full, with the rest retrieved from reference TRBV5-4 and TRBJ2-3, is ETGVTQSPTHLIKTRGQQVTLRCSSQSGHNTVSWYQQALGQGPQFIFQYYREEENGRGNFPPRFSGLQFPNYSSELNVNALELDDSALYLCASSLAGSTDTQYFGPGTRLTVL.

The V and J genes are TRBV7-8 and TRBJ1-1, with D possibly matching TRBD1 (5 bases). Trimming cost V 5 bases and J 5 bases, with 15 bases left between them. This CDR3 region has 14 residues. Germline values: CDR1 SGHVS, CDR2 FQNEAQ. The DNA of the CDR3 is TGTGCCAGCAGCCGAACTGAGGGGAGGACTGAAGCTTTCTTT. The encoded protein is CASSRTEGRTEAFF.